This entry concerns a single T cell receptor (beta chain). What it binds is unknown. Amplified TCR beta CDR3 regions came from RNA transcripts. A first-round RT-PCR of the TCR CDR3 used the HTBI primer set. TCRdb fed the multiplex PCR reads into MiXCR, producing one record per CDR3 protein. The table has roughly 500,000 distinct CDR3 sequences, roughly 45% seen once. The sample comes from a study of T cells in Graves' hyperthyroidism and ophthalmopathy. Study-wide results and limits: Most thyroid clonotypes that were expanded above 0.001 also turned up in blood.

The CDR3 length is 13 residues. Trimming took 5 bases from V and 3 from J, leaving 13 bases between them. Germline V gene lookup returns CDR1 DFQATT and CDR2 SNEGSKA (reference sequence). The TCR originated in an adult woman with Graves' disease, either hyperthyroidism or ophthalmopathy (not recorded which). The V gene is TRBV20-1, the J gene TRBJ2-5, with D perhaps being TRBD1 or TRBD2 (5 bases each). Sequenced sample: peripheral blood or thyroid tissue (not recorded which). In DNA, the CDR3 is TGCAGTGCTGGGGGTCGGGGCGAAGAGACCCAGTACTTC. Translated, it gives CSAGGRGEETQYF.